The 24 T cell receptor beta chains in this list originate from one sample, sequenced in a study of Ad26.COV2.S vaccination and SARS-CoV-2 variants (dated by TCRdb to the early 2020s). What this sample's treatment or condition label stands for: about 20 received Ad26.COV2.S at low or high dose, single or two shots; 5 received placebo; per-sample allocation not given. For vaccine and placebo recipients, repertoires were sequenced using samples collected on day 63 after the first injection. The receptor library was made with the immunoSEQ multiplex PCR assay. TCRdb holds this immuneACCESS table with in-frame rearrangements only. Some clones are missing; in checked studies, unresolved V genes explain under half, and the rest has no known cause. The sample table holds about 420,000 clones, of which over 75% were seen once. The ten largest clonotypes hold roughly 4% of the sample. The source was peripheral blood, collected in a trial of Ad26.COV2.S vaccine versus placebo. These receptors originate from a person between 18 and 60 years old who received the Ad26.COV2.S COVID-19 vaccine or a placebo.

This clone is a singleton in its sample. The chain couples TRBV5-4 to TRBJ2-7, with 12 bases matching TRBD1. The CDR3 covers 15 residues. The germline CDR1 and CDR2 sequences are SGHNT and YYREEE (reference sequence). V shed 3 bases and J 5 bases; nucleotides not matched to a gene: 6. The CDR3 DNA reads TGTGCCAGCAGCTCCCCCGGGACAGGGGGCCACGAGCAGTACTTC. Protein product: CASSSPGTGGHEQYF. The variable domain in full, completed from reference TRBV5-4 and TRBJ2-7, reads ETGVTQSPTHLIKTRGQQVTLRCSSQSGHNTVSWYQQALGQGPQFIFQYYREEENGRGNFPPRFSGLQFPNYSSELNVNALELDDSALYLCASSSPGTGGHEQYFGPGTRLTVT.

The chain combines TRBV10-3 with TRBJ2-2; no clear D. The V and J ends lost 3 bases and 2 bases respectively, with 4 bases between them. This CDR3 spans 13 amino acids. Germline CDR1 is ENHRY and CDR2 is SYGVKD. In nucleotides, the CDR3 is TGTGCCATCAGTGACCGAAACACCGGGGAGCTGTTTTTT. Translation gives CAISDRNTGELFF.

This rearrangement joins TRBV10-1 to TRBJ1-1; 7 positions agree with TRBD1. The CDR3 has 12 residues. V shed 3 bases, J shed 10 bases, and the junction held 5 bases outside the gene matches. CDR1 is WNHNN and CDR2 is SYGVQD in the germline V gene (reference sequence). CDR3 loop: CASSEGGRGAFF. Here the CDR3 DNA reads TGCGCCAGCAGTGAAGGGGGCCGGGGAGCTTTCTTT.

This chain uses TRBV27 with TRBJ2-3; the match to TRBD1 covers 7 bases. Per germline, CDR1 MNHEY and CDR2 SMNVEV (reference sequence). Unmatched junction bases numbered 12, after V lost 6 bases and J lost 6 bases. CDR3 length: 15 amino acids. This chain's CDR3 is CASRSAPTGWDTQYF. The CDR3 region has the DNA TGTGCCAGCAGGTCCGCCCCGACAGGGTGGGATACGCAGTATTTT.

V and J are TRBV5-4 and TRBJ1-2; 9 bases agree with TRBD1. Germline CDR1 and CDR2: SGHNT and YYREEE (reference sequence). After removal of 0 bases from V and 11 bases from J, the junction contained 5 bases not matched to a gene. The length of the CDR3 is 13 residues. The CDR3 DNA is TGTGCCAGCAGCTTGGCGACAGGGGGAAAGTACACCTTC. It translates to CASSLATGGKYTF.

The chain carries TRBV19 and TRBJ1-4; TRBD1 matches 7 bases. This CDR3 is built from 15 residues. The J segment lost 6 bases and the V segment lost 5 bases, leaving 9 bases of the junction unmatched. Germline V CDR1 and CDR2: LNHDA, SQIVND (reference sequence). As DNA, the CDR3 is TGTGCCAGTAGTGTCAGGACAGGCCGGGATGAAAAACTGTTTTTT. It codes for CASSVRTGRDEKLFF.

The chain joins TRBV7-9 to TRBJ2-5; the D gene is possibly TRBD1 (6 bases). V was cut by 2 bases and J by 5 bases, with 12 bases left in between. Per germline, CDR1 SEHNR and CDR2 FQNEAQ (reference sequence). This CDR3 spans 14 amino acids. This CDR3 is CASSLPGTSETQYF. The CDR3 nucleotides read TGTGCCAGCAGCTTACCTGGGACATCCGAGACCCAGTACTTC.

This chain links TRBV29-1 with TRBJ2-7; no definite D call. CDR1 is SQVTM, CDR2 ANQGSEA, per germline. The V end lost 3 bases, the J end lost 2 bases, and 11 bases lay between the germline ends. This CDR3 is 13 amino acids long. CDR3 coding DNA: TGCAGCGTTGAGGAGTACCAACCCTACGAGCAGTACTTC. It encodes CSVEEYQPYEQYF.

Comments on this clone: One end of the junction varies from germline; a read error may be responsible. The chain carries TRBV18 and TRBJ1-5; a weak D match, TRBD1 (5 bases). CDR3 length equals 14 residues. The germline gives CDR1 KGHSH, CDR2 LQKENI. The CDR3 sequence: CASLPQEGSQPQHF. As DNA, the CDR3 is TGTGCCAGCTTACCACAGGAGGGGAGTCAGCCCCAGCATTTT.

The CDR3 bases are TGTGCCACCAGCCCGACGAGTCTAGCGGGGGTTCTGGCGAGCACAGATACGCAGTATTTT. Translated: CATSPTSLAGVLASTDTQYF. The chain couples TRBV15 to TRBJ2-3; 10 bases map to TRBD2. The V segment lost 5 bases and the J segment 0 bases; nucleotides outside the gene matches: 17. This CDR3 contains 20 residues. Germline V gene sequence: CDR1 LNHNV, CDR2 YYDKDF (reference sequence).

The chain couples TRBV5-6 to TRBJ1-1; unclear D gene. This CDR3 spans 13 amino acids. Per the germline V gene, CDR1 is SGHDT and CDR2 is YYEEEE. Trimming stripped 0 bases from V and 7 bases from J, with 10 bases between. CDR3 sequence reads: CASSLGGLDEAFF. In nucleotides, the CDR3 is TGTGCCAGCAGCTTGGGAGGGTTGGATGAAGCTTTCTTT.

V gene TRBV5-4 combines with J gene TRBJ2-5; D tentatively fits TRBD1 or TRBD2 (7 bases each). The CDR3 runs 15 residues. Trimming removed 3 bases from V and 3 bases from J, with 15 bases in between. Germline assignment: CDR1 SGHNT and CDR2 YYREEE (reference sequence). The CDR3 sequence: CASSWGGQNKETQYF. The CDR3 region has the DNA TGTGCCAGCAGCTGGGGGGGACAGAATAAAGAGACCCAGTACTTC.

The chain is built from TRBV30 and TRBJ1-5; D is unclear. Germline values: CDR1 GTSNPN, CDR2 SVGIG (reference sequence). Trimming stripped 3 bases from V and 5 bases from J, with 11 bases between. The CDR3 runs to 13 residues. In nucleotides, the CDR3 is TGTGCCTGGAGGGGTAGGGTTGATCAGCCCCAGCATTTT. This translates into CAWRGRVDQPQHF.

The chain combines TRBV23-1 with TRBJ1-3; D uncertain. TRBV23-1 is an open reading frame, and its role is uncertain. The V end lost 4 bases, the J end lost 2 bases, and 15 bases lay between the germline ends. This CDR3 region has 16 residues. CDR3 loop: CASSPLRGETGNTIYF. CDR3 nucleotide sequence: TGCGCCAGCAGTCCCCTTCGAGGAGAGACTGGAAACACCATATATTTT.

The V gene is TRBV5-1, the J gene TRBJ1-2, with 8 bases lining up with TRBD1. The CDR3 is 14 amino acids. The junction had 6 bases not matched to a gene; V was cut back by 4 bases and J by 4 bases. CDR1 SGHRS and CDR2 YFSETQ come from the germline V gene. CDR3 in amino acids: CASSLTGGGYGYTF. DNA for the CDR3: TGCGCCAGCAGCCTAACAGGGGGAGGCTATGGCTACACCTTC.

J is TRBJ1-1 and V is TRBV4-1, with D tentatively TRBD1 (5 bases). Trimming pared 4 bases from V and 1 base from J, leaving 10 bases between. CDR1 is MGHRA and CDR2 is YSYEKL in the germline V gene. This CDR3 is 14 amino acids long. In nucleotides, the CDR3 is TGCGCCAGCAGCCCGGGACTGCAGAACACTGAAGCTTTCTTT. This translates into CASSPGLQNTEAFF.

The chain links TRBV7-3 to TRBJ2-1; D unclear. The CDR3 is made up of 12 amino acids. Germline CDR1 and CDR2: SGHTA and FQGTGA. Trimming cost V 4 bases and J 7 bases, with 8 bases left between them. Written as DNA, the CDR3 is TGTGCCAGCAGCTCAACCACTAATGAGCAGTTCTTC. It translates to CASSSTTNEQFF.

The chain is built from TRBV6-6 and TRBJ2-4; the D gene is possibly TRBD1 (6 bases). V shed 6 bases and J shed 0 bases, with 12 bases lying between them. The CDR3 loop spans 15 amino acids. Germline assignment: CDR1 MNHNY and CDR2 SVGAGI (reference sequence). CDR3 sequence reads: CASRSGHSAKNIQYF. In nucleotides, the CDR3 is TGTGCCAGCAGATCGGGACATTCAGCCAAAAACATTCAGTACTTC.

The rearrangement links TRBV27 to TRBJ2-1; either TRBD1 or TRBD2 may supply D (5 bases each). Trimming cost V 3 bases and J 8 bases, with 14 bases left between them. This CDR3 is built from 14 residues. The germline gives CDR1 MNHEY, CDR2 SMNVEV (reference sequence). The CDR3 DNA follows: TGTGCCAGCAGTTTCGCAGGGTTGGACTATGAGCAGTTCTTC. Encoded protein: CASSFAGLDYEQFF.

The chain recombines TRBV11-3 with TRBJ2-1, with 9 positions matching TRBD1. V lost 3 bases and J lost 3; bases outside the gene matches: 3. Germline CDR1 SGHNT, CDR2 YENEEA. The CDR3 runs to 15 residues. The CDR3 DNA reads as TGTGCCAGCAGCTTGACAGGGGGGATCTACAATGAGCAGTTCTTC. Its translation: CASSLTGGIYNEQFF.

This chain links TRBV30 with TRBJ2-6; D not resolved. V was trimmed by 0 bases and J by 4 bases, leaving 10 bases between them. The CDR3 spans 15 residues. Germline values: CDR1 GTSNPN, CDR2 SVGIG (reference sequence). This chain's CDR3 is CAWSVLGSGANVLTF. In nucleotides, the CDR3 is TGTGCCTGGAGTGTATTGGGGTCAGGGGCCAACGTCCTGACTTTC.

The chain combines TRBV28 with TRBJ1-2, with no clear D. The germline V and J ends were trimmed by 3 bases and 6 bases, with 8 bases remaining between them. Germline CDR1 MDHEN, CDR2 SYDVKM. The CDR3 is 12 residues long. CDR3 bases: TGTGCCAGCAGTTTGGCTGCCAATGGCTACACCTTC. This translates into CASSLAANGYTF.

This clone was seen a single time. This chain joins TRBV5-4 and TRBJ2-6, with a weak D call TRBD1 (6 bases). Germline values: CDR1 SGHNT, CDR2 YYREEE (reference sequence). The V gene lost 2 bases and the J gene lost 4 bases, with 16 bases spanning the gap. The CDR3 sequence is 17 residues long. The CDR3 sequence is CASSFGGSGQGANVLTF. CDR3 nucleotide sequence: TGTGCCAGCAGCTTCGGTGGATCGGGACAAGGGGCCAACGTCCTGACTTTC.

This chain joins TRBV6-2 or TRBV6-3 and TRBJ1-6, with D perhaps TRBD1 (5 bases). Germline loops: CDR1 MNHEY, CDR2 SVGEGT. The length of the CDR3 is 20 residues. V gave up 0 bases and J gave up 8 bases, with 26 bases separating them. CDR3 bases: TGTGCCAGCAGTTACTCTGGGACGACGAGACAGCTTCTAGAGGATTCACCCCTCCACTTT. It specifies CASSYSGTTRQLLEDSPLHF.